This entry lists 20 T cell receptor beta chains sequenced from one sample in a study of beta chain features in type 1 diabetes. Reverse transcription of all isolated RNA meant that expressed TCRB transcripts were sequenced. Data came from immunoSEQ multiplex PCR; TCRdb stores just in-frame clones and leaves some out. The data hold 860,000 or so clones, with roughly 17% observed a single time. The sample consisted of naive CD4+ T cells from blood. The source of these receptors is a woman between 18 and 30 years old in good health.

The DNA for the CDR3 is TGTGCCAGCAGGACAGATAACTATGGCTACACCTTC. Amino acid sequence: CASRTDNYGYTF. The chain uses TRBV25-1 and TRBJ1-2; the D gene is possibly TRBD1 (5 bases). The CDR3 is 12 residues long. Trimming removed 6 bases from V and 1 base from J, with 6 bases in between. CDR1 and CDR2 from the germline V gene are MGHDK and SYGVNS.

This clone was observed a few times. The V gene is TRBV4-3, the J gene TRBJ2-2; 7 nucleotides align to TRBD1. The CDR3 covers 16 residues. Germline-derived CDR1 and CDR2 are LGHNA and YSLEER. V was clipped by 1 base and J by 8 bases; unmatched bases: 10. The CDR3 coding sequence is TGCGCCAGCAGCCAAGGTCCGACAGGGATTTTGGGGGAGCTGTTTTTT. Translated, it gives CASSQGPTGILGELFF.

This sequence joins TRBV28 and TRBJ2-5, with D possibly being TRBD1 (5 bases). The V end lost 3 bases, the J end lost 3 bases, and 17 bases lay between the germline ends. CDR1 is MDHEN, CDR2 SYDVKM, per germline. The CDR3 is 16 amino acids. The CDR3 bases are TGTGCCAGCAGTTTGTTGCAGGGCGTGGGGAAAGAGACCCAGTACTTC. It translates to CASSLLQGVGKETQYF.

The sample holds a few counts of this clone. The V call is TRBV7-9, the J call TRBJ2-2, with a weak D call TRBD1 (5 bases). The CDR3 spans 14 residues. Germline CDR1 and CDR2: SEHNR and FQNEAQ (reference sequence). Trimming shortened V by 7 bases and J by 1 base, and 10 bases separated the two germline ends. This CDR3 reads CASNPRGNTGELFF. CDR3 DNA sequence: TGTGCCAGCAATCCTAGGGGGAACACCGGGGAGCTGTTTTTT.

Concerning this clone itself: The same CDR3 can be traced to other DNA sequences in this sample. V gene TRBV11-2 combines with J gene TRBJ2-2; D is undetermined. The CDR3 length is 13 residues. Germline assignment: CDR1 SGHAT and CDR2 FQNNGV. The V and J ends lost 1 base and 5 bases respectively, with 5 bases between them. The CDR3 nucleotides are TGTGCCAGCAGCTTAGTTGCAACCGGGGAGCTGTTTTTT. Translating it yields CASSLVATGELFF.

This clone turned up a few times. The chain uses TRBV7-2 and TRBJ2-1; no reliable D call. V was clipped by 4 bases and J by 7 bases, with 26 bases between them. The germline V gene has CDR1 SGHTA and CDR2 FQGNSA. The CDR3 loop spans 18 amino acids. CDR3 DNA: TGTGCCAGCAGCTCGTGGGTCCAAGCTCCTATTGGGATTAATGAGCAGTTCTTC. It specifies CASSSWVQAPIGINEQFF.

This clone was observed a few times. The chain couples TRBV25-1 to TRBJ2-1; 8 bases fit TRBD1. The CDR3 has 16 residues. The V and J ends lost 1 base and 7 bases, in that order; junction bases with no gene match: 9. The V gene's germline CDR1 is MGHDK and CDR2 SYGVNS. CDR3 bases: TGTGCCAGCAGTGAATTAGAGGTCAGGGGGCGGAATGAGCAGTTCTTC. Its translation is CASSELEVRGRNEQFF.

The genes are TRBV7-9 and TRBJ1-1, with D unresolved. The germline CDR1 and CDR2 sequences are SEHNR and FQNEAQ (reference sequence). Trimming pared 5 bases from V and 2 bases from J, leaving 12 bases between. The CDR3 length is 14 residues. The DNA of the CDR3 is TGTGCCAGCAGCAAAAACCAGATTAACACTGAAGCTTTCTTT. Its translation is CASSKNQINTEAFF.

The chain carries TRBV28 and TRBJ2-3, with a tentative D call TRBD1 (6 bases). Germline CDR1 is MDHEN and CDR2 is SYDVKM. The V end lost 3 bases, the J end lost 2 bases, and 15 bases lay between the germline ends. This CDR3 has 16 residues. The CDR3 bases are TGTGCCAGCAGTTTGATGGTCGGACAGTACACAGATACGCAGTATTTT. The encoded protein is CASSLMVGQYTDTQYF.

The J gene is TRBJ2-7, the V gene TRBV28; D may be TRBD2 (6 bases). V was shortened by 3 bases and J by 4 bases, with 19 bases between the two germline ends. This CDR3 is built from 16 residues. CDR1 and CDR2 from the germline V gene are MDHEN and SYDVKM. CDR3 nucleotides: TGTGCCAGCAGTTTTGTTGGGACTCCTGGGCTGTACGAGCAGTACTTC. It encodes CASSFVGTPGLYEQYF.

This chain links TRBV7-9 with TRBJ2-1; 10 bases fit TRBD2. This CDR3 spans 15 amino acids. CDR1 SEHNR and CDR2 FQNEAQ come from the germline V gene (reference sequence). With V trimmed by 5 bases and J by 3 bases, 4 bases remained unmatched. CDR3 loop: CASSQTSGNYNEQFF. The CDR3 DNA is TGTGCCAGCAGCCAAACTAGCGGGAACTACAATGAGCAGTTCTTC.

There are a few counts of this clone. The CDR3 loop is CASSLQPAGETEAFF. CDR3 in DNA: TGTGCCAGCAGCTTACAGCCCGCAGGGGAAACTGAAGCTTTCTTT. The chain carries TRBV7-6 and TRBJ1-1, with a tentative D call TRBD1 (6 bases). With 2 bases removed from V and 5 bases from J, the gap between germline ends came to 15 bases. The CDR3 runs 15 residues. CDR1 is SGHVS, CDR2 FNYEAQ, per germline.

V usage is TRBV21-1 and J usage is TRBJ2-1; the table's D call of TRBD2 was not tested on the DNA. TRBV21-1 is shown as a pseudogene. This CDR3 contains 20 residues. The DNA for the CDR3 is TGTGCCAGCAGCAAAGCCCGGGGACTAGCGGAAATAGGTTCCTACAATGAGCAGTTCTTC. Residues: CASSKARGLAEIGSYNEQFF.

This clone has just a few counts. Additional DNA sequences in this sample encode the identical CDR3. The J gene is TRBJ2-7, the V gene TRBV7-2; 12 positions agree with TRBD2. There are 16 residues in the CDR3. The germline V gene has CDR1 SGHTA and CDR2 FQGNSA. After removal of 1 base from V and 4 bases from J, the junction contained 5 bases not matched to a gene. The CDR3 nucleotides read TGTGCCAGCAGCTTAGGGACTAGCGGGACTCCTTACGAGCAGTACTTC. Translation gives CASSLGTSGTPYEQYF.

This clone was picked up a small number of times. DNA for the CDR3: TGTGCCAGCAGCTTAGGACAGAGGAATTACGAGCAGTACTTC. Translating gives CASSLGQRNYEQYF. V usage is TRBV11-2 and J usage is TRBJ2-7, with D tentatively TRBD1 (5 bases). Trimming took 1 base from V and 4 from J, leaving 11 bases between them. The CDR3 sequence is 14 residues long. Germline values: CDR1 SGHAT, CDR2 FQNNGV.

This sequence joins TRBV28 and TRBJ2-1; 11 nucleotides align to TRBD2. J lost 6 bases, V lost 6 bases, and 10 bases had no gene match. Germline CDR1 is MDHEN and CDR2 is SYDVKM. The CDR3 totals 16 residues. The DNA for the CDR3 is TGTGCCAGCAGCCCAGCCGGGACTAGCGGAGGCAATGAGCAGTTCTTC. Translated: CASSPAGTSGGNEQFF. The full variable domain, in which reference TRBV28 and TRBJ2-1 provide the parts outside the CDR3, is DVKVTQSSRYLVKRTGEKVFLECVQDMDHENMFWYRQDPGLGLRLIYFSYDVKMKEKGDIPEGYSVSREKKERFSLILESASTNQTSMYLCASSPAGTSGGNEQFFGPGTRLTVL.

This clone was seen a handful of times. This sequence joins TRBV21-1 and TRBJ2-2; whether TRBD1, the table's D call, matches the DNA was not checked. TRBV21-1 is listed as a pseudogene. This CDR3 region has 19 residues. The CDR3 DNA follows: TGTGCCAGCAGTAAGGGGACAGGGGGTACTTGGCCGAACACCGGGGAGCTGTTTTTT. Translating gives CASSKGTGGTWPNTGELFF.

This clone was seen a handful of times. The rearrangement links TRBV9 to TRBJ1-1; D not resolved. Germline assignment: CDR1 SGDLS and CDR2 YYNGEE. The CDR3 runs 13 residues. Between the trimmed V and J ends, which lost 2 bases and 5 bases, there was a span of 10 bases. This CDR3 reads CASSVRPGTEAFF. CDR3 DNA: TGTGCCAGCAGCGTCAGACCGGGAACTGAAGCTTTCTTT.

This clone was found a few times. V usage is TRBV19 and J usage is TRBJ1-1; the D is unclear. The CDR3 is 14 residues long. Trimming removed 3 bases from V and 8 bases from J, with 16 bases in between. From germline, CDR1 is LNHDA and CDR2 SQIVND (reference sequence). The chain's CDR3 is CASSIGKLGHEAFF. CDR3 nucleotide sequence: TGTGCCAGTAGTATTGGGAAATTGGGCCACGAAGCTTTCTTT.

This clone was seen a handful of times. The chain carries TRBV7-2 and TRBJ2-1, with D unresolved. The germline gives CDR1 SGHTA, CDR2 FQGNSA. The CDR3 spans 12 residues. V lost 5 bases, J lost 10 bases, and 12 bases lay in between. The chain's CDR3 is CASSPEWFEQFF. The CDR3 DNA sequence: TGTGCCAGCAGCCCAGAGTGGTTCGAGCAGTTCTTC.